This is a list of T cell receptor beta chains from one sample in a study of blood T cell repertoires in COVID-19. The repertoire was sequenced with immunoSEQ multiplex PCR; TCRdb's copy has only in-frame clones and lacks some. The repertoire includes approximately 210,000 clones, 88% of them detected once, and around 1.5% sits in the top ten. The material sequenced was peripheral blood. The receptors were gathered from a man younger than 35 with active or convalescent COVID-19. Both conserved end residues are part of each CDR3. The order of the fields is D gene, J gene, V gene, clone size, CDR3 protein, CDR3 DNA. D genes are given only for firm matches. Rows may omit the clone size; those that give it use once, few, many or a size class.

.,TRBJ2-1,TRBV5-1,.,CASSLHMSSYNEQFF,TGCGCCAGCAGCTTACACATGTCCTCCTACAATGAGCAGTTCTTC
TRBD2,TRBJ2-7,TRBV3-1/TRBV3-2,.,CASSQAVAGGSYEQYF,TGTGCCAGCAGCCAAGCGGTAGCGGGAGGGTCCTACGAGCAGTACTTC
TRBD2,TRBJ2-1,TRBV3-1/TRBV3-2,.,CASSPGTSGSPFF,TGTGCCAGCAGCCCTGGGACTAGCGGGAGCCCGTTCTTC
.,TRBJ2-1,TRBV3-1/TRBV3-2,.,CASSLYNEQFF,TGTGCCAGCAGCTTATACAATGAGCAGTTCTTC
.,TRBJ2-3,TRBV7-3,.,CASSSQGSTDTQYF,TGTGCCAGCAGCTCCCAGGGGAGCACAGATACGCAGTATTTT
.,TRBJ2-2,TRBV11-2,.,CASSFMMGQLGELFF,TGTGCCAGCAGCTTCATGATGGGGCAGTTGGGGGAGCTGTTTTTT
.,TRBJ2-4,TRBV13,once,CASSLWGEHQNIQYF,TGTGCCAGCAGCTTATGGGGGGAGCATCAAAACATTCAGTACTTC
.,TRBJ2-7,TRBV5-6,.,CASTVGRRNPHEQYF,TGTGCCAGCACCGTTGGCCGCCGAAACCCTCACGAGCAGTACTTC
TRBD1,TRBJ1-5,TRBV30,.,CAWSRDRGNQPQHF,TGTGCCTGGAGCCGGGACAGGGGCAATCAGCCCCAGCATTTT
.,TRBJ2-7,TRBV24-1,.,CATSDLLPLERLVLYEQYF,TGTGCCACCAGTGATTTGCTCCCCCTTGAGCGGCTTGTACTCTACGAGCAGTACTTC
TRBD1,TRBJ2-1,TRBV28,.,CASSRNRGRYNEQFF,TGTGCCAGCAGTAGGAACAGGGGTAGGTACAATGAGCAGTTCTTC
TRBD2,TRBJ2-7,TRBV5-4,once,CASSRSSGRAPYEQYF,TGTGCCAGCAGCAGATCTAGCGGGAGGGCTCCCTACGAGCAGTACTTC
.,TRBJ2-2,TRBV28,.,CASSLLSPPGELFF,TGTGCCAGCAGTTTATTATCCCCCCCCGGGGAGCTGTTTTTT
.,TRBJ1-3,TRBV10-1,once,CASSGRGSGNTIYF,TGCGCCAGCAGTGGACGGGGCTCTGGAAACACCATATATTTT
.,TRBJ1-1,TRBV7-2,few,CASSRGGTGSLNTEAFF,TGTGCCAGCAGCCGGGGGGGCACAGGGAGTTTGAACACTGAAGCTTTCTTT
.,TRBJ2-5,TRBV19,many,CASSAHRGTQYF,TGTGCCAGTAGTGCGCATCGGGGGACCCAGTACTTC
.,TRBJ1-5,TRBV6-1,.,CASSESGGQPQHF,TGTGCCAGCAGTGAATCTGGAGGGCAGCCCCAGCATTTT
TRBD2,TRBJ2-7,TRBV15,.,CATAPRGTSGYEQYF,TGTGCCACCGCCCCGCGGGGGACTAGCGGCTACGAGCAGTACTTC
TRBD2,TRBJ2-7,TRBV20-1,.,CSASWAGDVYEQYF,TGCAGTGCTAGTTGGGCGGGAGACGTTTACGAGCAGTACTTC
.,TRBJ2-1,TRBV19,once,CASMRDSTFHEQFF,TGTGCCAGCATGCGGGATAGCACCTTCCATGAGCAGTTCTTC
.,TRBJ1-1,TRBV28,.,CATTGGRHTEAFF,TGTGCCACCACGGGGGGGCGGCACACTGAAGCTTTCTTT
TRBD2,TRBJ2-1,TRBV27,.,CASRAGAPYNEQFF,TGTGCCAGTCGAGCGGGAGCCCCCTACAATGAGCAGTTCTTC
TRBD1,TRBJ1-1,TRBV30,.,CAWLPGTGGGRAFF,TGTGCCTGGCTACCCGGGACAGGGGGCGGTAGAGCTTTCTTT
TRBD2,TRBJ2-2,TRBV5-4,.,CASNPGLNTGELFF,TGTGCCAGCAACCCGGGACTAAACACCGGGGAGCTGTTTTTT
.,TRBJ1-1,TRBV11-1,.,CASSINSGTEAFF,TGTGCCAGCAGCATAAACAGTGGCACTGAAGCTTTCTTT
TRBD1,TRBJ2-5,TRBV14,.,CASSQGRGQGTETQYF,TGTGCCAGCAGCCAAGGACGGGGACAGGGGACGGAGACCCAGTACTTC
.,TRBJ1-6,TRBV6-2/TRBV6-3,.,CASSLHNSPLHF,TGTGCCAGCAGTCTTCATAATTCACCCCTCCACTTT
.,TRBJ1-5,TRBV30,.,CAWSVGSGFSNQPQHF,TGTGCCTGGAGTGTAGGTTCAGGGTTTAGCAATCAGCCCCAGCATTTT
TRBD2,TRBJ2-3,TRBV10-3,.,CAISGLAGSDTQYF,TGTGCCATCAGTGGACTAGCGGGATCAGATACGCAGTATTTT
TRBD2,TRBJ2-1,TRBV2,.,CATRLAGGPSYNEQFF,TGTGCCACCAGACTAGCGGGAGGGCCCTCCTACAATGAGCAGTTCTTC
TRBD2,TRBJ2-7,TRBV3-1/TRBV3-2,.,CASSQGLAGAHEQYF,TGTGCCAGCAGCCAAGGACTAGCGGGAGCCCACGAGCAGTACTTC
.,TRBJ2-5,TRBV19,.,CASGLAGQETQYF,TGTGCCAGTGGGCTTGCGGGCCAAGAGACCCAGTACTTC
TRBD1,TRBJ1-6,TRBV28,once,CASRTPGQTSPLHF,TGTGCCAGCAGGACACCGGGACAGACCTCACCCCTCCACTTT
.,TRBJ1-3,TRBV30,few,CAWRGLAGNTIYF,TGTGCCTGGAGGGGACTTGCTGGGAACACCATATATTTT
TRBD2,TRBJ2-7,TRBV5-1,once,CASSLESSGTSYEQYF,TGCGCCAGCAGCTTGGAGAGTAGCGGGACCTCCTACGAGCAGTACTTC
TRBD2,TRBJ2-7,TRBV7-6,.,CASSLFPKTSGRGEQYF,TGTGCCAGCAGCTTATTCCCCAAGACTAGCGGGAGAGGCGAGCAGTACTTC
.,TRBJ2-7,TRBV6-7,.,CASSHIQGGGRHEQYF,TGTGCCAGCAGCCACATACAGGGTGGGGGACGGCACGAGCAGTACTTC
TRBD1,TRBJ2-2,TRBV19,.,CASSILPGQGASGELFF,TGTGCCAGTAGTATTCTTCCGGGACAGGGGGCGTCCGGGGAGCTGTTTTTT
.,TRBJ1-5,TRBV28,.,CASSMTGANQPQHF,TGTGCCAGCAGTATGACAGGAGCCAATCAGCCCCAGCATTTT
TRBD2,TRBJ2-3,TRBV28,.,CASTLAGVFDTQYF,TGTGCCAGCACCCTAGCGGGAGTTTTTGATACGCAGTATTTT
.,TRBJ1-4,TRBV30,.,CAWSGPGDEKLFF,TGTGCCTGGAGTGGGCCAGGGGACGAAAAACTGTTTTTT
TRBD1,TRBJ1-2,TRBV27,.,CASSKSGTGYGYTF,TGTGCCAGCAGTAAATCCGGGACAGGGTATGGCTACACCTTC
.,TRBJ2-5,TRBV2,few,CASSEARGEKETQYF,TGTGCCAGCAGTGAAGCCCGGGGAGAAAAAGAGACCCAGTACTTC
.,TRBJ2-7,TRBV5-1,.,CASSLGHEINSYEQYF,TGCGCCAGCAGCTTGGGACACGAGATAAACTCCTACGAGCAGTACTTC
.,TRBJ1-4,TRBV6-1,few,CASSEASGTSTNEKLFF,TGTGCCAGCAGTGAGGCTTCGGGAACTTCAACTAATGAAAAACTGTTTTTT
.,TRBJ1-1,TRBV5-6,few,CASSLLQGGTEAFF,TGTGCCAGCAGCTTGTTACAGGGTGGGACTGAAGCTTTCTTT
TRBD1,TRBJ1-1,TRBV2,.,CASRQGASWGNTEAFF,TGTGCCAGCAGACAGGGGGCCTCCTGGGGGAACACTGAAGCTTTCTTT
.,TRBJ2-1,TRBV10-3,.,CAISEITVYNEQFF,TGTGCCATCAGTGAGATCACGGTCTACAATGAGCAGTTCTTC
.,TRBJ1-2,TRBV19,once,CASPRGTYGYTF,TGTGCCAGCCCCCGGGGGACCTATGGCTACACCTTC
TRBD2,TRBJ2-7,TRBV7-2,.,CASSYGSGRPLSYEQYF,TGTGCCAGCAGCTACGGTAGCGGGAGACCTTTGTCCTACGAGCAGTACTTC
.,TRBJ1-1,TRBV19,.,CASKEGDTEAFF,TGTGCCAGTAAAGAGGGGGACACTGAAGCTTTCTTT
TRBD1,TRBJ2-7,TRBV27,.,CASSLVGQGVYEQYF,TGTGCCAGCAGTCTTGTGGGACAGGGAGTTTACGAGCAGTACTTC
.,TRBJ1-5,TRBV19,.,CASSIGRVKGRNQPQHF,TGTGCCAGTAGTATAGGCAGGGTTAAGGGTCGGAATCAGCCCCAGCATTTT
TRBD2,TRBJ2-1,TRBV4-1,.,CASSQEPGLAGVSEQFF,TGCGCCAGCAGCCAAGAGCCCGGACTAGCGGGAGTGAGTGAGCAGTTCTTC
.,TRBJ1-2,TRBV19,.,CASSIGGPANYGYTF,TGTGCCAGTAGTATCGGGGGACCGGCCAACTATGGCTACACCTTC
.,TRBJ2-3,TRBV10-1,.,CASSEESGGSDTQYF,TGCGCCAGCAGTGAGGAGAGCGGAGGTTCAGATACGCAGTATTTT
.,TRBJ1-1,TRBV28,once,CASSLILGAPREAFF,TGTGCCAGCAGTTTAATCTTGGGAGCGCCTCGTGAAGCTTTCTTT
.,TRBJ1-2,TRBV30,.,CAWTAGGNSRYTF,TGTGCCTGGACCGCGGGGGGGAATTCTCGCTACACCTTC
.,TRBJ1-2,TRBV27,.,CASSYGPGAGFYGYTF,TGTGCCAGCAGCTACGGCCCAGGGGCCGGCTTCTATGGCTACACCTTC